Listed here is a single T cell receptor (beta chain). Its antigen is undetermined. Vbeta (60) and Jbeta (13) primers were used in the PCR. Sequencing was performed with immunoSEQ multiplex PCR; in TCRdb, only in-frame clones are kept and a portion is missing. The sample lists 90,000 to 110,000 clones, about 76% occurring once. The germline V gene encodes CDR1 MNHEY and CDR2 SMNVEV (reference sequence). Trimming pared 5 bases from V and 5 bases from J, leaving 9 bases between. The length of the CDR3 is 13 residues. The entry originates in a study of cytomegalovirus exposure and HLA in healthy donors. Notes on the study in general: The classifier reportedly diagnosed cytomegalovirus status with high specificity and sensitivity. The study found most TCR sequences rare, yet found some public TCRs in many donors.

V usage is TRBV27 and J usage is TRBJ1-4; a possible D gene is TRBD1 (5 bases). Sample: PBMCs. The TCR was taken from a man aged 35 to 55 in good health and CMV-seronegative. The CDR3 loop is CASSRQRNEKLFF. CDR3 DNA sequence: TGTGCCAGCAGTCGACAGAGAAATGAAAAACTGTTTTTT.